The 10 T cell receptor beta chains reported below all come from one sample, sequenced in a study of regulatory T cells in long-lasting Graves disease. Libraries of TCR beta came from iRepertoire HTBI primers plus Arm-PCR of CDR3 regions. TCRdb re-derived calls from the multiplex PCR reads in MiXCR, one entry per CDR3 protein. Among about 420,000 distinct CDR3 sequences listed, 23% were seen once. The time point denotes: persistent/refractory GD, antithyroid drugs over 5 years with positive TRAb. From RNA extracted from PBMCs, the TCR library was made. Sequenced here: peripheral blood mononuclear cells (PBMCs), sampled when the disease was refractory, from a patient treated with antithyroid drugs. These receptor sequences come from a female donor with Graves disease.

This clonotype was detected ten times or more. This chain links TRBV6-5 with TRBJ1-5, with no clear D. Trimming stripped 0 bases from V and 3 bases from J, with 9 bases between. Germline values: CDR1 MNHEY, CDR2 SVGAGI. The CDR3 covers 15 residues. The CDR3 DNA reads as TGTGCCAGCAGTTACTCGGATAGAAACAATCAGCCCCAGCATTTT. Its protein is CASSYSDRNNQPQHF.

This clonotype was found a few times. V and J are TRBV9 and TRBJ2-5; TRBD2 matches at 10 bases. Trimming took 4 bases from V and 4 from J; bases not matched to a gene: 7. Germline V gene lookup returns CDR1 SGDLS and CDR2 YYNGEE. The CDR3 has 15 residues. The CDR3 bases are TGTGCCAGCAGCACGACCGGGACTAGCGCAGAGACCCAGTACTTC. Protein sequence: CASSTTGTSAETQYF. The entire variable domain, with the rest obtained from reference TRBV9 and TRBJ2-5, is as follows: DSGVTQTPKHLITATGQRVTLRCSPRSGDLSVYWYQQSLDQGLQFLIQYYNGEERAKGNILERFSAQQFPDLHSELNLSSLELGDSALYFCASSTTGTSAETQYFGPGTRLLVL.

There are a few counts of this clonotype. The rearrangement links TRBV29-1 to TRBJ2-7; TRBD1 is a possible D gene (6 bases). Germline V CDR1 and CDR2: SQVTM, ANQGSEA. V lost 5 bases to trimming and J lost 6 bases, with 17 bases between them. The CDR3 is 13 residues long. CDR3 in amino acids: CSVRAGQLGEQYF. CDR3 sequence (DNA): TGCAGCGTTAGAGCCGGACAGCTTGGCGAGCAGTACTTC.

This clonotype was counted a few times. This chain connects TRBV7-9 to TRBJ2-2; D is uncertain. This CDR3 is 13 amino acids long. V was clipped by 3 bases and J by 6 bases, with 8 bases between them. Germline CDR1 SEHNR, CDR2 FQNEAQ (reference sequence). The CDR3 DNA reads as TGTGCCAGCAGCTTTCTGAAATCCGGGGAGCTGTTTTTT. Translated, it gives CASSFLKSGELFF.

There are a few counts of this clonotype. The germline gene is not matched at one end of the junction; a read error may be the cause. CDR3 protein: CASSLGGSHQPQHF. As DNA, the CDR3 is TGTGCAAGCAGTTTAGGAGGCAGTCATCAGCCCCAGCATTTT. The gene calls are TRBV12-3 or TRBV12-4 and TRBJ1-5; D gene uncertain. CDR3 length: 14 amino acids.

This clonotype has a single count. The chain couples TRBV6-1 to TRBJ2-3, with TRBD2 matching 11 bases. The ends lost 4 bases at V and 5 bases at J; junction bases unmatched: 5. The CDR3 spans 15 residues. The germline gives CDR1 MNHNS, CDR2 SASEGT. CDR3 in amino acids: CASSVLAGGVDTQYF. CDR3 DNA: TGTGCCAGCAGTGTGCTAGCGGGAGGCGTAGATACGCAGTATTTT.

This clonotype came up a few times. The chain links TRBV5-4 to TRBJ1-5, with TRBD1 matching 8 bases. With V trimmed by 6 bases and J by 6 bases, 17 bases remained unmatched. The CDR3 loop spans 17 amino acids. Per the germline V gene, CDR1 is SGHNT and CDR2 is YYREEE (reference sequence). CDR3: CASIETKTGVESQPQHF. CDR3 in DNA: TGTGCCAGCATCGAGACTAAGACAGGGGTAGAAAGTCAGCCCCAGCATTTT. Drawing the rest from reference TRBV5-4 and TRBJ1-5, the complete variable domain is ETGVTQSPTHLIKTRGQQVTLRCSSQSGHNTVSWYQQALGQGPQFIFQYYREEENGRGNFPPRFSGLQFPNYSSELNVNALELDDSALYLCASIETKTGVESQPQHFGDGTRLSIL.

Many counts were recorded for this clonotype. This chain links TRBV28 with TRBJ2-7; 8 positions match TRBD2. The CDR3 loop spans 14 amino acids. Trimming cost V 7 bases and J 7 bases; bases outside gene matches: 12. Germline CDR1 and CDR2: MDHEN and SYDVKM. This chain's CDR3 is CASTDLTRGREQYF. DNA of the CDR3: TGTGCCAGCACCGACTTGACCCGCGGGAGGGAGCAGTACTTC.

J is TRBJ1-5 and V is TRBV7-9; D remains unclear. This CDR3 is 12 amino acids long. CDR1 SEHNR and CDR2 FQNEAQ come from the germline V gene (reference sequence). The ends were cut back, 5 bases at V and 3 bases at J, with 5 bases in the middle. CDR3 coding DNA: TGTGCCAGCAGCCGTTACAATCAGCCCCAGCATTTT. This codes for CASSRYNQPQHF.

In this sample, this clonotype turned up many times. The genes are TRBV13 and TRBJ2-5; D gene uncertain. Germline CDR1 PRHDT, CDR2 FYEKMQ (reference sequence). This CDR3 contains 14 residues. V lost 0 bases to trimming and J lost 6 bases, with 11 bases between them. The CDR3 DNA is TGTGCCAGCAGCTTAGGACAACCCCCTAAGACCCAGTACTTC. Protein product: CASSLGQPPKTQYF.